These T cell receptor beta chains were read from a single sample in a study of cytomegalovirus exposure and HLA in healthy donors. Measured with immunoSEQ multiplex PCR; TCRdb has only the in-frame clones, and not every one. Its listing shows 150,000 or so clones. Sequenced material: PBMCs. These receptor sequences come from a woman in her forties or fifties in good health and CMV-seronegative. Each CDR3 is given with its conserved first and last residue. Each record gives: D gene, J gene, V gene, CDR3 protein, CDR3 DNA. The D gene is left open where the match is weak.

NA TRBJ2-5 TRBV4-3 CASSQGGESQETQYF TGCGCCAGCAGCCAAGGGGGGGAAAGCCAAGAGACCCAGTACTTC
TRBD1 TRBJ1-5 TRBV30 CAWGTVNQPQHF TGTGCCTGGGGGACAGTCAATCAGCCCCAGCATTTT
TRBD2 TRBJ2-5 TRBV5-1 CASSRAGGLRSETQYF TGCGCCAGCAGTAGAGCGGGGGGGCTTCGTTCGGAGACCCAGTACTTC
NA TRBJ1-3 TRBV10-3 CATRTVANTIYF TGTGCCACCCGGACAGTTGCCAACACCATATATTTT
NA TRBJ2-5 TRBV5-1 CASSRDRQETQYF TGCGCCAGTAGCCGGGATCGTCAAGAGACCCAGTACTTC
NA TRBJ2-7 TRBV9 CASSVAGADYEQYF TGTGCCAGCAGCGTAGCTGGGGCAGACTACGAGCAGTACTTC
NA TRBJ2-3 TRBV5-1 CASSLGFGSVSDTQYF TGCGCCAGCAGCTTGGGGTTCGGGAGTGTGTCAGATACGCAGTATTTT
TRBD2 TRBJ2-3 TRBV29-1 CSALVRAGGLGDTQYF TGCAGCGCCCTTGTGAGGGCGGGGGGCTTGGGAGATACGCAGTATTTT
NA TRBJ2-7 TRBV5-6 CASRGGEAQYF TGTGCCAGCAGAGGGGGGGAGGCGCAGTACTTC
TRBD2 TRBJ2-1 TRBV7-3 CASSLNSGSVYNEQFF TGTGCCAGCAGCTTAAATAGCGGGAGTGTCTACAATGAGCAGTTCTTC
TRBD1 TRBJ2-7 TRBV5-1 CASSLHRGDYEQYF TGCGCCAGCAGCCTCCACAGGGGGGACTACGAGCAGTACTTC
TRBD2 TRBJ2-2 TRBV7-3 CASSLSGGRSTGELFF TGTGCCAGCAGCTTATCGGGGGGGCGTAGCACCGGGGAGCTGTTTTTT
TRBD1 TRBJ1-5 TRBV4-1 CASSQDWGQGFQPQHF TGCGCCAGCAGCCAAGATTGGGGACAGGGGTTTCAGCCCCAGCATTTT
TRBD1 TRBJ2-7 TRBV5-6 CASSLAWTGLNEQYF TGTGCCAGCAGCTTGGCCTGGACAGGGTTAAACGAGCAGTACTTC
TRBD1 TRBJ2-2 TRBV6-1 CATRQGYTGELFF TGTGCCACCCGACAGGGGTATACCGGGGAGCTGTTTTTT
NA TRBJ1-1 TRBV19 CASNTVTSLNTEAFF TGTGCCAGTAACACCGTGACATCCCTTAACACTGAAGCTTTCTTT
NA TRBJ1-6 TRBV30 CAWSVRDYNSPLHF TGTGCCTGGAGTGTTCGCGACTATAATTCACCCCTCCACTTT
NA TRBJ1-1 TRBV18 CASSPTGTFNSEAFF TGTGCCAGCTCACCTACCGGGACATTTAACTCTGAAGCTTTCTTT
TRBD1 TRBJ1-2 TRBV6-5 CASSLTGGRGYTF TGTGCCAGCAGTCTAACAGGGGGGAGAGGCTACACCTTC
NA TRBJ2-1 TRBV14 CASSRLGTGKQFF TGTGCCAGCAGCCGGTTGGGCACGGGGAAGCAGTTCTTC
TRBD1 TRBJ1-5 TRBV5-1 CASSPGTGEFNQPQHF TGCGCCAGCAGCCCGGGGACAGGGGAGTTCAATCAGCCCCAGCATTTT
TRBD2 TRBJ2-3 TRBV4-2 CASSQVAGVTDTQYF TGTGCCAGCAGCCAAGTCGCGGGGGTTACAGATACGCAGTATTTT
TRBD1 TRBJ1-1 TRBV5-1 CASSFLTGGEAFF TGCGCCAGCAGCTTCCTGACAGGGGGCGAAGCTTTCTTT